Presented here are 9 T cell receptor beta chains from one specimen sequenced in a study of blood T cell repertoires in COVID-19. Libraries were prepared by immunoSEQ multiplex PCR; TCRdb keeps only in-frame clonotypes and omits some of them. The table records roughly 280,000 clones, 84% of them present only once. The sequenced material came from peripheral blood. Receptors originate from a man in his fifties or sixties with acute or convalescent COVID-19.

CDR3 coding DNA: TGTGCCAGCAGCCGGGACGGGGGGTCGGAACTGTTTTTT. It codes for CASSRDGGSELFF. The V call is TRBV13, the J call TRBJ1-4; possible D gene TRBD1, 5 bases. CDR3 size: 13 residues. V lost 5 bases to trimming and J lost 12 bases, with 16 bases between them. Germline V lookup: CDR1 PRHDT, CDR2 FYEKMQ (reference sequence).

The chain uses TRBV7-8 and TRBJ2-2, with 7 bases that match TRBD1. The CDR3 loop spans 15 amino acids. J lost 4 bases, V lost 5 bases, and 7 bases had no gene match. Germline assignment: CDR1 SGHVS and CDR2 FQNEAQ. The CDR3 loop is CASSTQGGATGELFF. For the CDR3, the DNA is TGTGCCAGCAGCACACAAGGGGGCGCCACCGGGGAGCTGTTTTTT.

CDR3 sequence: CASSLGEPNTEAFF. The CDR3 bases are TGTGCCAGCAGCTTGGGGGAGCCTAACACTGAAGCTTTCTTT. The chain recombines TRBV5-6 with TRBJ1-1; D gene unclear. Germline loops: CDR1 SGHDT, CDR2 YYEEEE. Trimming pared 0 bases from V and 2 bases from J, leaving 8 bases between. The CDR3 has 14 residues.

The rearrangement joins TRBV9 to TRBJ2-2, with TRBD1 identical over 9 bases. CDR3 length equals 16 residues. Germline CDR1 and CDR2: SGDLS and YYNGEE. The V gene end was trimmed by 3 bases and the J gene end by 4 bases; junction bases not matched to a gene: 7. The CDR3 DNA reads TGTGCCAGCAGCGCGAGGGGACAGGGTATCACCGGGGAGCTGTTTTTT. Translation: CASSARGQGITGELFF.

V and J are TRBV2 and TRBJ1-5; 7 nucleotides agree with TRBD1. V lost 6 bases and J lost 4; bases outside the gene matches: 3. This CDR3 has 13 amino acids. CDR1 is SNHLY and CDR2 is FYNNEI in the germline V gene. The CDR3 nucleotides are TGTGCCAGCAGGGGACAGTCGAATCAGCCCCAGCATTTT. It is translated as CASRGQSNQPQHF.

The chain has TRBV7-3 and TRBJ2-1, with TRBD2 matching 10 bases. The junction had 5 bases not matched to a gene; V was cut back by 1 base and J by 8 bases. The CDR3 is 15 residues long. Per the germline V gene, CDR1 is SGHTA and CDR2 is FQGTGA. The CDR3 here is CASSLKSGGAHEQFF. The CDR3 coding sequence is TGTGCCAGCAGCTTAAAGAGCGGGGGGGCGCATGAGCAGTTCTTC.

The chain uses TRBV4-3 and TRBJ2-3, with 10 bases lining up with TRBD2. The V gene's germline CDR1 is LGHNA and CDR2 YSLEER. V lost 0 bases to trimming and J lost 3 bases; unmatched junction nucleotides: 15. The CDR3 has 20 residues. For the CDR3, the DNA is TGCGCCAGCAGCCAAGATTCATGGGAAGGGCTAGCGGGAGTAACAGATACGCAGTATTTT. Amino acid sequence: CASSQDSWEGLAGVTDTQYF.

The V call is TRBV3-1 (or the pseudogene TRBV3-2), the J call TRBJ2-1, with 11 bases identical to TRBD1. V shed 3 bases and J 2 bases; nucleotides not matched to a gene: 0. The CDR3 has 15 amino acids. In germline, CDR1 is LGHDT, CDR2 YNNKEL (reference sequence). In nucleotides, the CDR3 is TGTGCCAGCAGCCAGGGACAGGGGGCCTACAATGAGCAGTTCTTC. Its protein product is CASSQGQGAYNEQFF.

The J gene is TRBJ2-7, the V gene TRBV30; 9 bases map to TRBD2. After removal of 8 bases from V and 3 bases from J, the junction contained 14 bases not matched to a gene. Germline V gene sequence: CDR1 GTSNPN, CDR2 SVGIG (reference sequence). The CDR3 runs 15 residues. CDR3 nucleotides: TGTGCCGGGGAGAAGGCGGGGGGGCCTTTCTACGAGCAGTACTTC. The encoded protein is CAGEKAGGPFYEQYF.